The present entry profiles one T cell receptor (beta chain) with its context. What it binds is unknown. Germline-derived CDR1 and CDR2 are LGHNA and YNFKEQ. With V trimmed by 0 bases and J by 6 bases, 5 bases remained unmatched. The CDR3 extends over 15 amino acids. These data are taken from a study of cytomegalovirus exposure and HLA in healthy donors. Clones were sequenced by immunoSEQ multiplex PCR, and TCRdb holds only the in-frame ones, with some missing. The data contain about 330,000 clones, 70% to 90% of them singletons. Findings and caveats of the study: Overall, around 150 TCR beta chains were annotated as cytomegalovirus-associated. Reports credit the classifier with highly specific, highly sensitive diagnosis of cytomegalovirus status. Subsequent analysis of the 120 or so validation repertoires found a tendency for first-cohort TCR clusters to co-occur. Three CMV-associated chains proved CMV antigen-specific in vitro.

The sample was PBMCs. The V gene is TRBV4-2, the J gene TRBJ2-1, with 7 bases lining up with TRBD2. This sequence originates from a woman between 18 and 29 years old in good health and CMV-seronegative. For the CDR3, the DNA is TGTGCCAGCAGCCAAGAGGTGGGGACTATCAATGAGCAGTTCTTC. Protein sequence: CASSQEVGTINEQFF.